Listed below are T cell receptor beta chains from one sample, sequenced in a study of CD8 T cells in Susac syndrome. TCRdb re-called the immunoSEQ multiplex PCR reads with MiXCR, one entry per CDR3 protein. The profile shows around 280,000 distinct CDR3 sequences, 92% of them singletons. Source material: CD4+ T cells from PBMCs. These receptors all stem from a human donor with multiple sclerosis. Both conserved end residues are part of each CDR3. D genes are given only for firm matches. The size of a clone is reported for some rows only, either as once, few or many, or as a class for expanded clones.

d_gene	abundance	j_gene	v_gene	CDR3nt	CDR3aa
NA	NA	TRBJ2-1	TRBV7-7	TGTGCTAGCAGCTTAGGGGACGGGGGACCCAAAGGGGAAGTAAATGAGCAGTTCTTC	CASSLGDGGPKGEVNEQFF
NA	NA	TRBJ2-7	TRBV28	TGTGCCACCACTGAAATAGGGGGGGCATTGTCCTACGAGCAGTACTTC	CATTEIGGALSYEQYF
TRBD2	NA	TRBJ2-3	TRBV20-1	TGCAGTGCTATCGGACTAGCGGGAGGAGATACGCAGTATTTT	CSAIGLAGGDTQYF
NA	NA	TRBJ2-4	TRBV4-1	TGCGCCAGCAGCCAAGCGGGCGGGTACATTCAGTACTTC	CASSQAGGYIQYF
NA	NA	TRBJ2-1	TRBV24-1	TGTGCCACCAGTGATCGACAGGACAGCTCCTACAATGAGCAGTTCTTC	CATSDRQDSSYNEQFF
NA	NA	TRBJ2-3	TRBV13	TGTGCCAGCACGTACAGGGATTTCACAGATACGCAGTATTTT	CASTYRDFTDTQYF
NA	NA	TRBJ2-7	TRBV6-2/TRBV6-3	TGTGCCAGCAGTAACAGCTACGAGCAGTACTTC	CASSNSYEQYF
NA	NA	TRBJ1-5	TRBV20-1	TGCAGTGCTAGAGGGCCGGGACGGGGAAACAATCAGCCCCAGCATTTT	CSARGPGRGNNQPQHF
TRBD1	NA	TRBJ2-2	TRBV7-6	TGTGCCAGCAGCTTAAGGCGACAGGGTGGTACCGGGGAGCTGTTTTTT	CASSLRRQGGTGELFF
NA	NA	TRBJ2-7	TRBV7-2	TGTGCCAGCTCTAGAAGCGGACCATACGAGCAGTACTTC	CASSRSGPYEQYF
NA	NA	TRBJ2-2	TRBV10-3	TGTGCCATTTCTCCGGGACAGAACACCGGGGAGCTGTTTTTT	CAISPGQNTGELFF
NA	NA	TRBJ1-4	TRBV5-1	TGCGCCAGCAGCTCGAGACAGACTGTTAATGAAAAACTGTTTTTT	CASSSRQTVNEKLFF
TRBD2	NA	TRBJ2-5	TRBV12-3/TRBV12-4	TGTGCCAGCAGCCGCGGGACTAACAGTAACTTC	CASSRGTNSNF
NA	NA	TRBJ1-1	TRBV3-1	TGTGCCAGCAGCCAAGCTGCGCAGTCGAACACTGAAGCTTTCTTT	CASSQAAQSNTEAFF
NA	once	TRBJ1-2	TRBV19	TGTGCCAGTAGTATAGCGGGGATCTCCTATGGCTACACCTTC	CASSIAGISYGYTF
TRBD2	NA	TRBJ2-3	TRBV6-5	TGTGCCAGCAGGTCTGCTCGAGCGGGAGGAACAGATACGCAGTATTTT	CASRSARAGGTDTQYF
TRBD2	NA	TRBJ2-1	TRBV11-3	TGTGCCAGCAGCTTAGAAGTCGCTAGCGGGGCTTACAATGAGCAGTTCTTC	CASSLEVASGAYNEQFF
NA	NA	TRBJ1-4	TRBV7-3	TGTGCCAGCAGATGCCAGGGTAAAACTAATGAAAAACTGTTTTTT	CASRCQGKTNEKLFF
NA	NA	TRBJ2-1	TRBV12-3/TRBV12-4	TGTGCCAGCAGTTCTGGTCTCTCCTACAATGAGCAGTTCTTC	CASSSGLSYNEQFF
NA	NA	TRBJ2-5	TRBV7-9	TGTGCCAGCAGCCTGGTAGTCGGAAAAGAGACCCAGTACTTC	CASSLVVGKETQYF
TRBD2	NA	TRBJ2-1	TRBV30	TGTGCCTGTCGACGTCCAGCGGGAATGAATGAGCAGTTCTTC	CACRRPAGMNEQFF
TRBD1	NA	TRBJ1-1	TRBV11-1	TGTGCCAGCAGACAGACAGGGGGCGCGAAAGCTTTCTTT	CASRQTGGAKAFF
NA	NA	TRBJ1-2	TRBV29-1	TGCAGCGTTAGTCACAGCTACTATGGCTACACCTTC	CSVSHSYYGYTF
NA	NA	TRBJ2-4	TRBV7-3	TGTGCCAGCAGCCCTACAGGGAAGTTAGCCAAAAACATTCAGTACTTC	CASSPTGKLAKNIQYF
TRBD1	NA	TRBJ2-7	TRBV18	TGTGCCAGCTCACCGGACAGGTCCGAGCAGTACTTC	CASSPDRSEQYF
TRBD2	once	TRBJ2-7	TRBV20-1	TGCAGTGCTAGACCTAGCGGAGGCGAGCAGTACTTC	CSARPSGGEQYF
NA	NA	TRBJ1-5	TRBV4-1	TGCGCCAGCAGCCAAGTCGGGAGGGGTGGGTTCCGCAATCAGCCCCAGCATTTT	CASSQVGRGGFRNQPQHF
NA	NA	TRBJ2-7	TRBV7-2	TGTGCCAGCAGCCTGAGGGGGGGACAGAACTACGAGCAGTACTTC	CASSLRGGQNYEQYF
NA	once	TRBJ1-1	TRBV6-5	TGTGCCAGCACCACCGCCCGCGGGAGCACTGAAGCTTTCTTT	CASTTARGSTEAFF
TRBD2	NA	TRBJ2-5	TRBV5-1	TGCGCCAGCAGCTCGGGACTAGCGGGGGGAGTAGGAGAGACCCAGTACTTC	CASSSGLAGGVGETQYF
TRBD1	once	TRBJ1-6	TRBV6-5	TGTGCCAGCCGGGACAGAGATAATTCACCCCTCCACTTT	CASRDRDNSPLHF
NA	once	TRBJ2-1	TRBV29-1	TGCAGCGTTTATTTCCGGGATCACTACAATGAGCAGTTCTTC	CSVYFRDHYNEQFF
NA	NA	TRBJ1-1	TRBV2	TGTGCCAGCAGACTGGATCTGAGGCTGGACACTGAAGCTTTCTTT	CASRLDLRLDTEAFF
TRBD1	NA	TRBJ2-5	TRBV6-6	TGTGCCAGCAGAACCGGACAGGACCAAGAGACCCAGTACTTC	CASRTGQDQETQYF
TRBD2	NA	TRBJ2-7	TRBV7-6	TGTGCCAGCAGCTTTCAGAGCGGGAACTACGAGCAGTACTTC	CASSFQSGNYEQYF
TRBD2	NA	TRBJ2-5	TRBV6-1	TGTGCCAGCAGTGGACCTCGGACTAGCGTAAAAGAGACCCAGTACTTC	CASSGPRTSVKETQYF
NA	NA	TRBJ2-7	TRBV20-1	TGCAGTGCTCGAAGCGGACTACCGGGACACTACGAGCAGTACTTC	CSARSGLPGHYEQYF
TRBD1	NA	TRBJ1-2	TRBV6-5	TGTGCCAGCAGCAAGGGACAGCTCTATGGCTACACCTTC	CASSKGQLYGYTF
TRBD2	NA	TRBJ2-7	TRBV11-2	TGTGCCAGCAGCTTCAACCGGGGGGGGTCCTACGAGCAGTACTTC	CASSFNRGGSYEQYF
TRBD1	once	TRBJ1-2	TRBV7-9	TGTGCCAGCAGCTCAACAGGGGGCGATGGCTACACCTTC	CASSSTGGDGYTF
TRBD1	NA	TRBJ2-3	TRBV29-1	TGCAGCGTTGTGCTTTCCGGGACAGGGGATACGCAGTATTTT	CSVVLSGTGDTQYF
TRBD2	NA	TRBJ2-1	TRBV20-1	TGCAGTGCTAGACCGGGGGGCTACAATGAGCAGTTCTTC	CSARPGGYNEQFF
NA	NA	TRBJ2-7	TRBV18	TGTGCCAGCTCACCACAAGGAAGCGGGTACTCCTACGAGCAGTACTTC	CASSPQGSGYSYEQYF
NA	NA	TRBJ2-2	TRBV5-1	TGCGCCAGCAGCCACGGAGATGGGCCCGGGGAGCTGTTTTTT	CASSHGDGPGELFF
TRBD2	NA	TRBJ2-5	TRBV3-1	TGTGCCAGCAGCCAAGATCGCGATAGCGGGAGTCAAGAGACCCAGTACTTC	CASSQDRDSGSQETQYF
NA	NA	TRBJ2-2	TRBV6-2/TRBV6-3	TGTGCCAGCAGTTACCACAGGGTGAGCACCGGGGAGCTGTTTTTT	CASSYHRVSTGELFF
NA	few	TRBJ2-1	TRBV5-1	TGCGCCAGCAGCTCGGGAAGGGTTTCAAATGTCAATGAGCAGTTCTTC	CASSSGRVSNVNEQFF
NA	NA	TRBJ1-5	TRBV4-1	TGCGCCAGCAGCCAAGACAGCGCGGGCAATCAGCCCCAGCATTTT	CASSQDSAGNQPQHF
NA	NA	TRBJ1-3	TRBV30	TGTGCCTGGAGTGTATCCGGGGGCAGCGGGAACACCATATATTTT	CAWSVSGGSGNTIYF
NA	NA	TRBJ2-7	TRBV18	TGTGCCAGCTCACCACAGCTCGACGGCTACGAGCAGTACTTC	CASSPQLDGYEQYF
NA	few	TRBJ1-1	TRBV14	TGTGCCAGCAGCCCCGGACCGTTCCGCCGTACTTTCTTT	CASSPGPFRRTFF
NA	NA	TRBJ1-2	TRBV28	TGTGCCAGCGCCGGGACTCCGGGGGGCTACACCTTC	CASAGTPGGYTF
NA	NA	TRBJ2-5	TRBV21-1	TGTGCCCTCCAGGTACTATGGGGGCAAGAGACCCAGTACTTC	CALQVLWGQETQYF